These 19 T cell receptor beta chains originate from one sample sequenced in a study of blood T cell repertoires in COVID-19. Sequencing used immunoSEQ multiplex PCR; TCRdb keeps in-frame clones, though not all of them. Among more than 300,000 clones listed, more than 75% were seen once. The sequenced sample was PBMCs or T cells enriched from blood (not recorded which). The origin of the receptors is a man aged 35-49 years in a cohort exposed to, infected with or recovered from COVID-19 (not recorded which).

The chain uses TRBV19 and TRBJ2-2, with 9 bases identical to TRBD1. Germline V gene sequence: CDR1 LNHDA, CDR2 SQIVND (reference sequence). CDR3 length: 17 amino acids. The V segment lost 9 bases and the J segment 1 base; nucleotides outside the gene matches: 12. The CDR3 bases are TGTGCCAGCCTGCCACTTGGGACAGGGTTGAACACCGGGGAGCTGTTTTTT. Its protein is CASLPLGTGLNTGELFF.

The chain carries TRBV10-3 and TRBJ1-1, with 9 bases matching TRBD1. In germline, CDR1 is ENHRY, CDR2 SYGVKD. This CDR3 has 15 residues. The V and J ends lost 6 bases and 2 bases, in that order; junction bases with no gene match: 7. The chain's CDR3 is CAIRIQGAVNTEAFF. In nucleotides, the CDR3 is TGTGCCATCAGGATACAGGGGGCGGTCAACACTGAAGCTTTCTTT.

The rearrangement links TRBV11-2 to TRBJ1-2; D possibly corresponds to TRBD1 (5 bases). Trimming cost V 2 bases and J 7 bases, with 14 bases left between them. The CDR3 covers 14 residues. The germline CDR1 and CDR2 sequences are SGHAT and FQNNGV. This chain's CDR3 is CASSLTGGSLGYTF. The CDR3 nucleotides are TGTGCCAGCAGCTTAACGGGGGGAAGTCTTGGCTACACCTTC.

The chain has TRBV2 and TRBJ2-5, with 8 bases matching TRBD2. The CDR3 is 13 amino acids. Germline-derived CDR1 and CDR2 are SNHLY and FYNNEI. Germline trimming cut 6 bases from V and 1 base from J; bases unmatched to any gene: 1. The CDR3 DNA is TGTGCCAGCAGGACTAGCGCCCAAGAGACCCAGTACTTC. As protein: CASRTSAQETQYF.

The chain has TRBV2 and TRBJ1-3; D is perhaps TRBD1 (6 bases). CDR1 and CDR2 from the germline V gene are SNHLY and FYNNEI. Trimming cost V 5 bases and J 0 bases, with 17 bases left between them. This CDR3 spans 17 amino acids. CDR3 residues: CASSIKDSDHSGNTIYF. The CDR3 DNA reads TGTGCCAGCAGTATTAAGGACAGCGATCACTCTGGAAACACCATATATTTT.

This sequence joins TRBV2 and TRBJ2-2; weak D call: TRBD1 (5 bases). The V and J ends lost 8 bases and 8 bases respectively, with 12 bases between them. Germline V gene sequence: CDR1 SNHLY, CDR2 FYNNEI. The CDR3 is 12 residues long. The CDR3 protein is CASFVGAGELFF. The CDR3 DNA is TGTGCCAGCTTTGTAGGGGCTGGGGAGCTGTTTTTT. The entire variable domain, with the rest obtained from reference TRBV2 and TRBJ2-2, is as follows: EPEVTQTPSHQVTQMGQEVILRCVPISNHLYFYWYRQILGQKVEFLVSFYNNEISEKSEIFDDQFSVERPDGSNFTLKIRSTKLEDSAMYFCASFVGAGELFFGEGSRLTVL.

V gene TRBV18 combines with J gene TRBJ2-2, with TRBD2 matching over 12 bases. Looked up from germline, CDR1 is KGHSH and CDR2 is LQKENI. The CDR3 spans 18 residues. J gave up 4 bases and V 0 bases, and 6 bases lay outside the gene matches. The CDR3 region is CASSPPASGRVGTGELFF. The CDR3, as DNA: TGTGCCAGCTCACCACCTGCTAGCGGGAGGGTCGGCACCGGGGAGCTGTTTTTT.

The genes are TRBV10-1 and TRBJ2-2; 9 bases line up with TRBD2. Per the germline V gene, CDR1 is WNHNN and CDR2 is SYGVQD (reference sequence). CDR3 length: 18 amino acids. Trimming cost V 2 bases and J 4 bases; bases outside gene matches: 11. The CDR3 nucleotides read TGCGCCAGCAGTGAGAAAAATAGCGGGAGAATAGGCACCGGGGAGCTGTTTTTT. Its translation is CASSEKNSGRIGTGELFF.

This chain links TRBV6-1 with TRBJ2-5; weak D call: TRBD1 (5 bases). V was trimmed by 2 bases and J by 8 bases, leaving 15 bases between them. Germline V gene lookup returns CDR1 MNHNS and CDR2 SASEGT. CDR3 length: 14 amino acids. This chain's CDR3 is CASSENRQQGTQYF. The DNA for the CDR3 is TGTGCCAGCAGTGAAAACAGACAGCAAGGAACCCAGTACTTC.

The chain carries TRBV6-1 and TRBJ2-1; 9 nucleotides align to TRBD2. The CDR3 consists of 16 residues. The V and J ends lost 4 bases and 7 bases, in that order; junction bases with no gene match: 11. Germline assignment: CDR1 MNHNS and CDR2 SASEGT. CDR3 sequence: CASSGFGTSNWNEQFF. The CDR3 bases are TGTGCCAGCAGTGGCTTCGGGACTAGCAACTGGAATGAGCAGTTCTTC.

The chain links TRBV18 to TRBJ1-1; 7 bases agree with TRBD1. Looked up from germline, CDR1 is KGHSH and CDR2 is LQKENI. With 1 base clipped from V and 0 bases from J, the junction kept 5 bases outside the gene matches. This CDR3 has 16 residues. This CDR3 is CASSPLKGQMNTEAFF. CDR3 nucleotide sequence: TGTGCCAGCTCACCACTTAAGGGACAGATGAACACTGAAGCTTTCTTT.

The gene calls are TRBV11-2 and TRBJ1-2; 7 bases are shared with TRBD1. The germline gives CDR1 SGHAT, CDR2 FQNNGV. This CDR3 comprises 16 residues. J was trimmed by 4 bases and V by 4 bases; bases with no gene match: 12. The CDR3 DNA reads as TGTGCCAGCAGCTCCTTAGGGGGGACAGCCTTCTATGGCTACACCTTC. Its protein product is CASSSLGGTAFYGYTF.

The rearrangement joins TRBV24-1 to TRBJ2-5, with 8 bases aligning to TRBD1. CDR3 length: 16 residues. J gave up 1 base and V 0 bases, and 3 bases lay outside the gene matches. Germline lookup yields CDR1 KGHDR and CDR2 SFDVKD. CDR3 DNA sequence: TGTGCCACCAGTGATTTGGGGACAGGCGGCCAAGAGACCCAGTACTTC. It translates to CATSDLGTGGQETQYF.

The chain carries TRBV19 and TRBJ1-6, with D uncertain. The CDR3 extends over 14 amino acids. Trimming shortened V by 3 bases and J by 8 bases, and 11 bases separated the two germline ends. CDR1 is LNHDA and CDR2 is SQIVND in the germline V gene (reference sequence). This CDR3 is CASSMGREYSPLHF. The CDR3 coding sequence is TGTGCCAGTAGTATGGGGAGGGAGTATTCACCCCTCCACTTT. Using reference TRBV19 and TRBJ1-6 for the parts outside the CDR3, the full variable domain is DGGITQSPKYLFRKEGQNVTLSCEQNLNHDAMYWYRQDPGQGLRLIYYSQIVNDFQKGDIAEGYSVSREKKESFPLTVTSAQKNPTAFYLCASSMGREYSPLHFGNGTRLTVT.

V gene TRBV7-9 combines with J gene TRBJ2-5; TRBD2 agrees at 8 bases. CDR1 is SEHNR, CDR2 FQNEAQ, per germline (reference sequence). The CDR3 consists of 15 residues. The junction had 6 bases not matched to a gene; V was cut back by 5 bases and J by 1 base. The CDR3 reads CASSALAGPQETQYF. In DNA form, the CDR3 reads TGTGCCAGCAGCGCCTTAGCGGGACCCCAAGAGACCCAGTACTTC.

DNA of the CDR3: TGCGCCAGCATGGCTAGCGGGACGGCAGATACGCAGTATTTT. Protein product: CASMASGTADTQYF. This chain links TRBV5-1 with TRBJ2-3; 9 nucleotides align to TRBD2. Germline CDR1 SGHRS, CDR2 YFSETQ. With 6 bases clipped from V and 4 bases from J, the junction kept 6 bases outside the gene matches. The CDR3 is 14 residues long.

This clone appeared a single time. The chain employs TRBV11-3 and TRBJ1-4, with D hard to call. CDR1 is SGHNT, CDR2 YENEEA, per germline. V was trimmed by 1 base and J by 2 bases, leaving 8 bases between them. The CDR3 runs 15 residues. CDR3 loop: CASSLARRTNEKLFF. The CDR3 nucleotides are TGTGCCAGCAGCTTAGCGCGGAGGACTAATGAAAAACTGTTTTTT. Full variable domain (missing parts from reference TRBV11-3 and TRBJ1-4): EAGVVQSPRYKIIEKKQPVAFWCNPISGHNTLYWYLQNLGQGPELLIRYENEEAVDDSQLPKDRFSAERLKGVDSTLKIQPAELGDSAVYLCASSLARRTNEKLFFGSGTQLSVL.

This chain connects TRBV28 to TRBJ2-1; 8 nucleotides match TRBD1. Germline V gene data show CDR1 as MDHEN and CDR2 as SYDVKM. The ends lost 5 bases at V and 5 bases at J; junction bases unmatched: 5. CDR3 size: 14 residues. The CDR3 coding sequence is TGTGCCAGCAGTCCCGGGACAGGCAACAATGAGCAGTTCTTC. Residues: CASSPGTGNNEQFF.

The V call is TRBV6-5, the J call TRBJ1-2; the D is unclear. The V end lost 3 bases, the J end lost 2 bases, and 10 bases lay between the germline ends. The germline CDR1 and CDR2 sequences are MNHEY and SVGAGI. The CDR3 loop spans 14 amino acids. CDR3 amino acids: CASSYFRGNYGYTF. The CDR3 DNA reads TGTGCCAGCAGTTATTTTCGCGGAAACTATGGCTACACCTTC.